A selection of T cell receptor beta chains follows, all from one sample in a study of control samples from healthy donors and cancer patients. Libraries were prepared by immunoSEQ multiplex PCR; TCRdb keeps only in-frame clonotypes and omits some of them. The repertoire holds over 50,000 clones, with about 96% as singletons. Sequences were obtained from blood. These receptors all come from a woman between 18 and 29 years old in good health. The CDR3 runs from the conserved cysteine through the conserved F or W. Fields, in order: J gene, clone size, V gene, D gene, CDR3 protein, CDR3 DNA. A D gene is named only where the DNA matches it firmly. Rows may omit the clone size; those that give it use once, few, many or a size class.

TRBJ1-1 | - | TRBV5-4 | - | CASSKRGGVGTEAFF | TGTGCCAGCAGCAAGAGGGGGGGTGTAGGGACTGAAGCTTTCTTT
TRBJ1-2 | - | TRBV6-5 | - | CASSYSAGLYGYTF | TGTGCCAGCAGTTACTCGGCCGGGCTCTATGGCTACACCTTC
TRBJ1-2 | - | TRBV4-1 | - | CASSPARTVRGYTF | TGCGCCAGCAGCCCGGCCCGGACAGTTCGTGGCTACACCTTC
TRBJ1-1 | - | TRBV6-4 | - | CASRRQAGTEAFF | TGTGCCAGCAGGCGACAAGCCGGGACTGAAGCCTTCTTT
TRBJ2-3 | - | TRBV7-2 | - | CASSLAYWADTQYF | TGTGCCAGCAGCTTAGCGTACTGGGCAGATACGCAGTATTTT
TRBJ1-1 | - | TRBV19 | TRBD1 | CASAGQGDTEAFF | TGTGCCAGTGCCGGACAGGGTGATACTGAAGCTTTCTTT
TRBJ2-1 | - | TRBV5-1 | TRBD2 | CASISGAGGYNEQFF | TGCGCCAGCATATCCGGAGCGGGGGGTTACAATGAGCAGTTCTTC
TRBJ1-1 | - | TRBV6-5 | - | CASRGIRNTEAFF | TGTGCCAGCCGGGGGATCAGGAACACTGAAGCTTTCTTT
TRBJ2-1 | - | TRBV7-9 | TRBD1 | CASSLVGQGANEQFF | TGTGCCAGCAGCTTAGTAGGCCAGGGGGCCAATGAGCAGTTCTTC
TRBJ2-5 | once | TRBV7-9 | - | CASSLSGAGKETQYF | TGTGCCAGCAGCTTATCGGGGGCGGGGAAAGAGACCCAGTACTTC
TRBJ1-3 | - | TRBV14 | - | CASSVPWGNTIYF | TGTGCCAGCAGCGTCCCTTGGGGAAACACCATATATTTT
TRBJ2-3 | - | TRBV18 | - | CASSLRALAGGTDTQYF | TGTGCCAGCTCACTTCGCGCACTAGCAGGGGGCACAGATACGCAGTATTTT
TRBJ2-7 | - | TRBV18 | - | CASSPPSNEQYF | TGTGCCAGCTCACCACCGAGTAATGAGCAGTACTTC
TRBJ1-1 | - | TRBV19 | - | CASSISGSGTEAFF | TGTGCCAGTAGTATTAGTGGCTCGGGCACTGAAGCTTTCTTT
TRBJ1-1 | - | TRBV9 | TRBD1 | CASSVGTGVGTEAFF | TGTGCCAGCAGCGTAGGGACAGGGGTCGGTACTGAAGCTTTCTTT
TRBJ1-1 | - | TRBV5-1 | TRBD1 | CASSFSNRGRTEAFF | TGCGCCAGCAGCTTCTCTAACAGGGGGCGGACTGAAGCTTTCTTT
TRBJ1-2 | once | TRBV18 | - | CASSPQGDGYTF | TGTGCCAGCTCACCACAGGGAGATGGCTACACCTTC
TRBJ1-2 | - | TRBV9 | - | CASSVDGNYGYTF | TGTGCCAGCAGCGTCGACGGAAACTATGGCTACACCTTC
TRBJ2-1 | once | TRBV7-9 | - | CASSLMVGDTYNEQFF | TGTGCCAGCAGCTTAATGGTCGGGGACACCTACAATGAGCAGTTCTTC
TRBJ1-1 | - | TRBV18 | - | CASSTRQGGTEAFF | TGTGCCAGCTCAACGAGGCAGGGAGGAACTGAAGCTTTCTTT
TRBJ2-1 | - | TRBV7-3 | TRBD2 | CASSLTSGEQFF | TGTGCCAGCAGCCTGACTAGCGGGGAGCAGTTCTTC
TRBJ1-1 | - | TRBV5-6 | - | CASSQGPGYTEAFF | TGTGCCAGCAGCCAAGGACCGGGCTACACTGAAGCTTTCTTT
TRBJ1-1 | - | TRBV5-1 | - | CASSLVRYTEAFF | TGCGCCAGCAGCTTGGTTCGGTACACTGAAGCTTTCTTT
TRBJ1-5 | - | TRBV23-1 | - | CASSQEAGEPFNQPQHF | TGCGCCAGCAGTCAAGAAGCAGGGGAGCCTTTCAATCAGCCCCAGCATTTT
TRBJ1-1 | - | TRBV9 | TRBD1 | CASSVGTGGRTEAFF | TGTGCCAGCAGCGTAGGGACAGGGGGCAGGACTGAAGCTTTCTTT
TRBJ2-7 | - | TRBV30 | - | CAWSYPPGASYEQYF | TGTGCCTGGAGTTATCCACCAGGGGCCTCCTACGAGCAGTACTTC
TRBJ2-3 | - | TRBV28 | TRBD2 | CASRGRGDTDTQYF | TGTGCCAGCAGGGGGCGGGGGGACACAGATACGCAGTATTTT
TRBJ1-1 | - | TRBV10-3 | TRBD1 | CAISTSGGAGTEAFF | TGTGCCATCAGCACCTCAGGGGGCGCAGGCACTGAAGCTTTCTTT
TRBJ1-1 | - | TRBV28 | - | CASSWGRGLYTEAFF | TGTGCCAGCAGCTGGGGGAGGGGCCTTTACACTGAAGCTTTCTTT
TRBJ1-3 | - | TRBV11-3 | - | CASSYTQGLRNTIYF | TGTGCCAGCAGCTATACACAGGGCCTCAGAAACACCATATATTTT
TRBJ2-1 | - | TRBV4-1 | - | CASSQDRENEQFF | TGCGCCAGCAGCCAAGATCGGGAAAATGAGCAGTTCTTC
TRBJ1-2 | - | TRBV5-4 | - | CASSTAGARYGYTF | TGTGCCAGCAGCACCGCAGGGGCGCGCTATGGCTACACCTTC